This TCR beta chain was captured in a study of blood T cell repertoires in COVID-19. The overall study: The origin of the acute and convalescent COVID-19 samples was the United States, Italy and Spain. Sources were T cells, B-cell-depleted T cells, or PBMCs; the material itself was cDNA or gDNA.

Trimming at V came to 5 bases and at J to 4 bases, leaving 13 bases not matched to a gene. Germline values: CDR1 MNHEY, CDR2 SVGEGT. The CDR3 consists of 16 residues. Authors' analysis steps: It was from reference gene primer amplification that nucleated cell counts were estimated. Clones were read by immunoSEQ multiplex PCR, and TCRdb kept only the in-frame ones, dropping some. Clonal size and the V and J genes are those of that table, whereas D and trimming came from the DNA. The sample has around 700,000 clones, more than 80% seen once. Only one count was recorded for this clone. Sequenced: peripheral blood. The chain joins TRBV6-2 or TRBV6-3 to TRBJ1-2; TRBD1 matches at 7 bases. This sequence was found in a woman younger than 35 with acute or convalescent COVID-19. The CDR3 nucleotides read TGTGCCAGCAGTACTACTAACTGGGGACAGCTCTATGGCTACACCTTC. This encodes CASSTTNWGQLYGYTF.